Listed here are 18 T cell receptor beta chains from one sample, sequenced in a study of cytomegalovirus exposure and HLA in healthy donors. A multiplex PCR was run with 60 Vbeta primers and 13 Jbeta primers. Profiled with immunoSEQ multiplex PCR; TCRdb holds only in-frame clones, not every one. The sample comprises roughly 150,000 clones, over 75% of which are singletons, and about 0.64% rests with the top ten. The sequencing sample was made of PBMCs. All receptors come from a male donor in good health and CMV-seronegative.

The J gene is TRBJ1-2, the V gene TRBV5-6, with no clear D. V was cut by 1 base and J by 3 bases, with 10 bases left in between. The CDR3 loop spans 14 amino acids. CDR1 SGHDT and CDR2 YYEEEE come from the germline V gene. The CDR3 spells CASSLSRKYYGYTF. DNA for the CDR3: TGTGCCAGCAGCTTGTCTAGGAAGTACTATGGCTACACCTTC. The full variable domain, with the rest looked up from reference TRBV5-6 and TRBJ1-2, is DAGVTQSPTHLIKTRGQQVTLRCSPKSGHDTVSWYQQALGQGPQFIFQYYEEEERQRGNFPDRFSGHQFPNYSSELNVNALLLGDSALYLCASSLSRKYYGYTFGSGTRLTVV.

CDR3 in DNA: TGCGCCAGCACACGGGATAACACCGGGGAGCTGTTTTTT. This codes for CASTRDNTGELFF. The rearrangement uses TRBV5-1 and TRBJ2-2; D possibly corresponds to TRBD2 (5 bases). CDR1 and CDR2 (germline): SGHRS, YFSETQ. V was cut by 6 bases and J by 2 bases, with 8 bases left in between. This CDR3 has 13 residues.

The rearrangement joins TRBV19 to TRBJ1-5; 9 nucleotides line up with TRBD1. Germline assignment: CDR1 LNHDA and CDR2 SQIVND (reference sequence). The J segment lost 4 bases and the V segment lost 4 bases, leaving 11 bases of the junction unmatched. The CDR3 loop spans 17 amino acids. DNA of the CDR3: TGTGCCAGTAGTACGGAGGACAGGGGTGTTGGGAATCAGCCCCAGCATTTT. This translates into CASSTEDRGVGNQPQHF.

This clone was counted a few times. This sequence joins TRBV7-9 and TRBJ1-1; D possibly corresponds to TRBD1 (5 bases). The CDR3 length is 15 residues. Trimming removed 2 bases at V and 4 bases at J, with 14 bases between. The germline CDR1 and CDR2 sequences are SEHNR and FQNEAQ (reference sequence). CDR3 in DNA: TGTGCCAGCAGCTTATCCCAGGGCGGGAGCACTGAAGCTTTCTTT. The encoded protein is CASSLSQGGSTEAFF.

The gene calls are TRBV30 and TRBJ2-2; 15 bases line up with TRBD2. Germline loops: CDR1 GTSNPN, CDR2 SVGIG (reference sequence). V gave up 2 bases and J gave up 1 base; unmatched junction bases: 8. This CDR3 has 19 residues. CDR3 DNA sequence: TGTGCCTGGAGTCCGCCGGGACTAGCGGGGGGCGGGAACACCGGGGAGCTGTTTTTT. This codes for CAWSPPGLAGGGNTGELFF.

This clone has a handful of counts. The chain is built from TRBV9 and TRBJ1-2, with D tentatively TRBD1 (6 bases). Trimming took off 0 bases at V and 6 bases at J, with 9 bases between the two ends. Per germline, CDR1 SGDLS and CDR2 YYNGEE. CDR3 length: 13 residues. The CDR3 coding sequence is TGTGCCAGCAGCGTAGACAGGGCAGATGGCTACACCTTC. It specifies CASSVDRADGYTF.

This chain uses TRBV5-1 with TRBJ2-2, with 12 bases that match TRBD2. Trimming took 0 bases from V and 4 from J; bases not matched to a gene: 7. Germline V gives CDR1 SGHRS, CDR2 YFSETQ. This CDR3 spans 18 amino acids. The CDR3 region is CASSLGLAGGPGTGELFF. CDR3 in DNA: TGCGCCAGCAGCTTGGGGCTAGCGGGAGGGCCAGGCACCGGGGAGCTGTTTTTT.

The chain joins TRBV5-1 to TRBJ2-1, with 16 bases that match TRBD2. The length of the CDR3 is 16 residues. Germline CDR1 SGHRS, CDR2 YFSETQ. The ends lost 4 bases at V and 15 bases at J; junction bases unmatched: 13. This CDR3 reads CASSPNPGTSGGAPFF. The CDR3 nucleotides read TGCGCCAGCAGCCCCAACCCCGGGACTAGCGGGGGGGCTCCGTTCTTC.

The chain joins TRBV9 to TRBJ2-1; perhaps TRBD2 as D (6 bases). The V and J ends lost 0 bases and 5 bases respectively, with 15 bases between them. The CDR3 totals 16 residues. The V gene's germline CDR1 is SGDLS and CDR2 YYNGEE. CDR3 DNA: TGTGCCAGCAGCGTAGACGGCGGGGCCGGGAACAATGAGCAGTTCTTC. Amino acids: CASSVDGGAGNNEQFF.

This chain joins TRBV6-5 and TRBJ2-7; 7 bases align to TRBD2. V lost 6 bases to trimming and J lost 7 bases; unmatched junction nucleotides: 12. CDR3 length equals 14 residues. The germline CDR1 and CDR2 sequences are MNHEY and SVGAGI. The CDR3 bases are TGTGCCAGCAGCAAACTAGCGACCCTAGCGGAGCAGTACTTC. Protein sequence: CASSKLATLAEQYF.

In the case of this clone: Other DNA sequences of this sample code for an identical CDR3. The V and J genes are TRBV9 and TRBJ2-7, with 8 bases that match TRBD2. There are 14 residues in the CDR3. Germline CDR1 SGDLS, CDR2 YYNGEE. Trimming removed 0 bases from V and 2 bases from J; junction bases left unmatched: 1. The CDR3 DNA is TGTGCCAGCAGCGTAGGTAGCGGGACCTACGAGCAGTACTTC. This translates into CASSVGSGTYEQYF.

The chain is built from TRBV7-8 and TRBJ2-3; 8 bases are shared with TRBD1. V gave up 1 base and J gave up 6 bases; unmatched junction bases: 9. CDR3 length: 16 residues. Germline CDR1 reads SGHVS; CDR2 reads FQNEAQ. The CDR3 region has the DNA TGTGCCAGCAGCTTAGTCCGGGACAGGAGCCGCGATACGCAGTATTTT. Its protein is CASSLVRDRSRDTQYF.

The chain links TRBV6-6 to TRBJ2-7; TRBD1 might be the D (6 bases). V lost 5 bases, J lost 7 bases, and 18 bases lay in between. The germline V gene encodes CDR1 MNHNY and CDR2 SVGAGI (reference sequence). The CDR3 spans 14 residues. The CDR3 coding sequence is TGTGCCAGCAGTCCCACCGGACAGTTGGGGGAGCAGTACTTC. Translation: CASSPTGQLGEQYF.

The chain recombines TRBV19 with TRBJ1-5; no clear D. CDR1 is LNHDA and CDR2 is SQIVND in the germline V gene (reference sequence). The CDR3 has 13 amino acids. The V end lost 0 bases, the J end lost 6 bases, and 6 bases lay between the germline ends. CDR3 sequence: CASSIEYFQPQHF. The CDR3 nucleotides are TGTGCCAGTAGTATAGAGTATTTTCAGCCCCAGCATTTT. The variable domain in full, completed from reference TRBV19 and TRBJ1-5, reads DGGITQSPKYLFRKEGQNVTLSCEQNLNHDAMYWYRQDPGQGLRLIYYSQIVNDFQKGDIAEGYSVSREKKESFPLTVTSAQKNPTAFYLCASSIEYFQPQHFGDGTRLSIL.

The chain recombines TRBV18 with TRBJ1-1; 8 nucleotides align to TRBD1. V trimming: 4 bases; J trimming: 0 bases; junction bases outside the gene matches: 4. There are 15 residues in the CDR3. Germline V gene data show CDR1 as KGHSH and CDR2 as LQKENI. CDR3 coding DNA: TGTGCCAGCTCACTTCAGGGGGCCGTGAACACTGAAGCTTTCTTT. Its translation: CASSLQGAVNTEAFF.

This clone was detected only once. The V and J genes are TRBV20-1 and TRBJ2-3; the D is unclear. The CDR3 has 11 amino acids. Germline assignment: CDR1 DFQATT and CDR2 SNEGSKA (reference sequence). The germline V and J ends were trimmed by 7 bases and 2 bases, with 7 bases remaining between them. CDR3 bases: TGCAGTGTTCAGGTCACAGATACGCAGTATTTT. This translates into CSVQVTDTQYF.

The rearrangement uses TRBV7-9 and TRBJ1-2; 7 bases are shared with TRBD1. The V gene end was trimmed by 5 bases and the J gene end by 8 bases; junction bases not matched to a gene: 17. Germline V gives CDR1 SEHNR, CDR2 FQNEAQ (reference sequence). The CDR3 covers 16 residues. The CDR3 loop is CASSNYRGPRLAGYTF. The CDR3 nucleotides read TGTGCCAGCAGCAACTACAGGGGACCTCGATTGGCCGGCTACACCTTC.

The chain links TRBV6-4 to TRBJ1-6; unclear D gene. V dropped 4 bases and J dropped 10 bases, with 11 bases sitting between them. This CDR3 is built from 13 residues. Germline V gene lookup returns CDR1 MRHNA and CDR2 SNTAGT. CDR3 DNA sequence: TGTGCCAGCAGTGTGGTTGAGAGGTCACCCCTCCACTTT. Protein: CASSVVERSPLHF.